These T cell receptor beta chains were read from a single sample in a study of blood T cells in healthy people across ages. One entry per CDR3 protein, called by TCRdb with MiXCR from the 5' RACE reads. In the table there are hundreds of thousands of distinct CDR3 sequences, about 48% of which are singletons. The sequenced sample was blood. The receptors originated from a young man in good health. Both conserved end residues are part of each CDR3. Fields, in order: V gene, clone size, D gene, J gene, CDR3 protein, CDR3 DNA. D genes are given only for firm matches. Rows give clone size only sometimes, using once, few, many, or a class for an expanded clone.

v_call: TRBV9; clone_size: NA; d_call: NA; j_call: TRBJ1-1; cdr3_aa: CASSADGTEAFF; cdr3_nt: TGTGCCAGCAGCGCAGACGGGACTGAAGCTTTCTTT
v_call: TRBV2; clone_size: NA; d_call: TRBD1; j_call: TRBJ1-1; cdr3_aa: CAGIRTGEYAFF; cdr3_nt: TGTGCGGGAATAAGGACAGGGGAGTACGCTTTCTTT
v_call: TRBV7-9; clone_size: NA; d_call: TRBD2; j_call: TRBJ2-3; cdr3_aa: CASSKSGTSGTDTQYF; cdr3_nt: TGTGCCAGCAGCAAATCTGGGACTAGCGGGACAGATACGCAGTATTTT
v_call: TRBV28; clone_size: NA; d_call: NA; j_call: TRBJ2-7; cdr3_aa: CASNGHSYEQYF; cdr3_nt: TGTGCCAGCAACGGACACTCCTACGAGCAGTACTTC
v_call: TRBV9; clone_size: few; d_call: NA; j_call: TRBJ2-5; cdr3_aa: CASSSSGGGVGETQYF; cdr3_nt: TGTGCCAGCAGCTCCTCGGGGGGCGGTGTAGGAGAGACCCAGTACTTC
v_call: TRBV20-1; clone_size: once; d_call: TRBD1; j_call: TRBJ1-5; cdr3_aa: CSASMGQRDYSNQPQHF; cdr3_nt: TGCAGTGCCAGTATGGGACAGAGGGACTATAGCAATCAGCCCCAGCATTTT
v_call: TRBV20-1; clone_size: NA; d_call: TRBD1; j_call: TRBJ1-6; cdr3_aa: CSALRGDSYNSPLHF; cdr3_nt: TGCAGTGCTCTAAGGGGGGACAGTTATAATTCACCCCTCCACTTT
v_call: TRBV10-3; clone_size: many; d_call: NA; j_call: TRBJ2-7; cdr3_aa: CAISGGVEDEQYF; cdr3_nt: TGTGCCATCAGTGGGGGGGTCGAGGACGAGCAGTACTTC
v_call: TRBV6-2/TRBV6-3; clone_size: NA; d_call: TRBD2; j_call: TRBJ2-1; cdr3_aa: CASSYLWRGRRGAYNEQFF; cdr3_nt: TGTGCCAGCAGTTATCTATGGCGGGGGCGGCGGGGGGCTTACAATGAGCAGTTCTTC
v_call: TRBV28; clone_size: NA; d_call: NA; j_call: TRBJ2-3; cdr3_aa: CASSPSGPNVLRECQYF; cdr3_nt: TGTGCCAGTAGTCCGAGTGGACCTAATGTTCTACGGGAATGTCAGTATTTT
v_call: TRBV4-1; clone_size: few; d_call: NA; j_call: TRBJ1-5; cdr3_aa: CASSQESGNQPQHF; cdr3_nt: TGCGCCAGCAGCCAAGAGTCGGGAAATCAGCCCCAGCATTTT
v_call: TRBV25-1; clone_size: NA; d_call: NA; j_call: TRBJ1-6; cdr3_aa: CASSVPGTYYNSPLHF; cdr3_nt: TGTGCCAGCAGTGTCCCCGGGACGTATTATAATTCACCCCTCCACTTT
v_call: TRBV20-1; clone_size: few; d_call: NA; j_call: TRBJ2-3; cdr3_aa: CSARDAGTSTDTQYF; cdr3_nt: TGCAGTGCTAGAGACGCAGGGACTAGCACAGATACGCAGTATTTT
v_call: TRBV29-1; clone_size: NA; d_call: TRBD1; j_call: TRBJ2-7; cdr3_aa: CSVSGQGSYEQYF; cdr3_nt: TGCAGCGTCTCGGGACAGGGATCCTACGAGCAGTACTTC
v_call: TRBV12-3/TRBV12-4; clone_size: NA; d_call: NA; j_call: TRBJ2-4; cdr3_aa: CASSLDGVAKNIQYF; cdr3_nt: TGTGCCAGCAGTTTGGACGGTGTAGCCAAAAACATTCAGTACTTC
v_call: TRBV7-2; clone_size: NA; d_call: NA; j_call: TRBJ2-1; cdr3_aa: CASSLATTRPTEQFF; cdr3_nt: TGTGCCAGCAGCTTAGCAACGACCCGGCCAACGGAGCAGTTCTTC
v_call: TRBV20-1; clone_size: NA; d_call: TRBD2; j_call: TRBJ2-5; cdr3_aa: CSAFISGAPQETQYF; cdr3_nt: TGCAGTGCTTTTATTAGCGGGGCTCCTCAAGAGACCCAGTACTTC
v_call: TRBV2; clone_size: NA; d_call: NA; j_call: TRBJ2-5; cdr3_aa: CVSSEGTEKYQETQYF; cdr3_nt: TGTGTCAGCAGCGAAGGGACTGAAAAGTACCAAGAGACCCAGTACTTC
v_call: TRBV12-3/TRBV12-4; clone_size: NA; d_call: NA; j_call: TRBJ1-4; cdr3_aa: CASSLLQVNENLFF; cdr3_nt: TGTGCCAGCAGTTTACTCCAGGTTAATGAAAATCTGTTTTTT
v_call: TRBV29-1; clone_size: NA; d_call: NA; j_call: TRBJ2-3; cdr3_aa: CSVEDQRGVSDTQYF; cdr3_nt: TGCAGCGTTGAAGATCAGAGGGGAGTCTCAGATACGCAGTATTTT
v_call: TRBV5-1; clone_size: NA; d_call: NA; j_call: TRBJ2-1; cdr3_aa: CASSPLQASSYNEQFF; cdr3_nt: TGCGCCAGCAGCCCCCTACAGGCGAGCTCCTACAATGAGCAGTTCTTC
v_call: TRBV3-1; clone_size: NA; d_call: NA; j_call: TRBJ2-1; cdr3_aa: CASSLPTGVAQNEQFF; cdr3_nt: TGTGCCAGCAGCCTTCCGACAGGCGTCGCCCAAAATGAGCAGTTCTTC
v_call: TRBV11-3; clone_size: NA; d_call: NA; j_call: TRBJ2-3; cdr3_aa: CASSLVQSTDTQYF; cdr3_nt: TGTGCCAGCAGTTTAGTTCAGAGCACAGATACGCAGTATTTT
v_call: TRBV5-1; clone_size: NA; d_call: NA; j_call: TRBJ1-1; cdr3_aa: CASSKREAPEAFF; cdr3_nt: TGCGCCAGCAGCAAGAGGGAGGCACCTGAAGCTTTCTTT
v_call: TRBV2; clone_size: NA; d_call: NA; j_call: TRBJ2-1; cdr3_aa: CASSEDRGRYNEQFF; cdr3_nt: TGTGCCAGCAGTGAGGACAGAGGACGCTACAATGAGCAGTTCTTC
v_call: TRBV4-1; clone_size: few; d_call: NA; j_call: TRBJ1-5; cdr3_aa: CASSQEGAASNQPQHF; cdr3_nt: TGCGCCAGCAGCCAAGAGGGGGCCGCTAGCAATCAGCCCCAGCATTTT
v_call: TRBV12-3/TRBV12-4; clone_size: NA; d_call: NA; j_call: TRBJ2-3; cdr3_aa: CASSFSTSTDTQYF; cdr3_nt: TGTGCCAGCAGCTTCTCTACGAGCACAGATACGCAGTATTTT
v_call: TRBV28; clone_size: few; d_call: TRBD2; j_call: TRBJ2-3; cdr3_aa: CASSFPGISGLRRSTDTQYF; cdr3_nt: TGTGCCAGCAGTTTCCCCGGCATTAGCGGGTTAAGGAGGAGCACAGATACGCAGTATTTT
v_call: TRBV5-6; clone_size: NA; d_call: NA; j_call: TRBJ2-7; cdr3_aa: CASSLARSGSYEQYF; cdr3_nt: TGTGCCAGCAGCTTGGCCCGATCCGGATCCTACGAGCAGTACTTC
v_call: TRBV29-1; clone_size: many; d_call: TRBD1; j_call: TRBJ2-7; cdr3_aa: CSVRTGRSYEQYF; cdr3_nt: TGCAGCGTTCGGACAGGCCGCTCCTACGAGCAGTACTTC
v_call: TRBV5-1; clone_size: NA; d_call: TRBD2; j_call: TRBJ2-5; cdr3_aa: CASSFSGLARQETQYF; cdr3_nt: TGCGCCAGCAGCTTTTCAGGACTAGCTCGGCAAGAGACCCAGTACTTC
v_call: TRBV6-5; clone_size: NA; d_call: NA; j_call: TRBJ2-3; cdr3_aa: CASSYSNRPLTDTQYF; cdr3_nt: TGTGCCAGCAGTTACTCGAATAGGCCTTTGACAGATACGCAGTATTTT
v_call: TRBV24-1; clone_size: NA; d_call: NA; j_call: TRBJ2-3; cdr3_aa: CATSDNDKAVTDTQYF; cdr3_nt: TGTGCCACCAGTGATAATGACAAGGCGGTGACAGATACGCAGTATTTT
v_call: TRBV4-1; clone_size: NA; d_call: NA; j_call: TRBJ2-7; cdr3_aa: CASSQDVQGYEQYF; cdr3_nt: TGCGCCAGCAGCCAAGACGTACAGGGTTACGAGCAGTACTTC
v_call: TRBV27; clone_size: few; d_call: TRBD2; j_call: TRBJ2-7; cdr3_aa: CASMRTGGGYEQYF; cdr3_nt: TGTGCCAGCATGAGAACGGGAGGGGGCTACGAGCAGTACTTC
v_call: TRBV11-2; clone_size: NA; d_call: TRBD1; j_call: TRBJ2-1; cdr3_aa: CASSSGQGVRFGEQFF; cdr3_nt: TGTGCCAGCAGCTCAGGACAGGGGGTTAGGTTTGGGGAGCAGTTCTTC
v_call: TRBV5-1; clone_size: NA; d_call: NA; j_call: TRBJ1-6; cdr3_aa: CASSFTDSAYNSPLHF; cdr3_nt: TGCGCCAGCAGCTTCACCGACAGCGCCTATAATTCACCCCTCCACTTT
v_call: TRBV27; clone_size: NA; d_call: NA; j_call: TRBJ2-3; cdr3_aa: CASSIRTTRGTDTQYF; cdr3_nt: TGTGCCAGCAGCATTAGGACCACCCGGGGGACAGATACGCAGTATTTT
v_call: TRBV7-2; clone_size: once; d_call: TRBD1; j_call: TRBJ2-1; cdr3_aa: CASSLVGGQGIYNEQFF; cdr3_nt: TGTGCCAGCAGCTTAGTTGGGGGACAGGGAATCTACAATGAGCAGTTCTTC
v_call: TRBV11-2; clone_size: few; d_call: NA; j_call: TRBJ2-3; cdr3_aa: CASSLGGAWEQYF; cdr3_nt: TGTGCCAGCAGCTTAGGAGGAGCGTGGGAGCAGTATTTT
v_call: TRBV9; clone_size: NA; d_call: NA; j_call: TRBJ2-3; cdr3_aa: CASSVTQGMGTDTQYF; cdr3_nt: TGTGCCAGCAGCGTGACGCAGGGTATGGGAACAGATACGCAGTATTTT
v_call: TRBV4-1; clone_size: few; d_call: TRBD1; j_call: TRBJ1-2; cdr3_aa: CASSQNQDRDFTTF; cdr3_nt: TGCGCCAGCAGCCAAAATCAGGACAGGGATTTTACCACCTTC
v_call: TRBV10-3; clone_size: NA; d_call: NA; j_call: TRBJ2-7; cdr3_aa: CAVSEGYLYEQYF; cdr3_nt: TGTGCCGTCAGTGAGGGGTACCTCTACGAGCAGTACTTC
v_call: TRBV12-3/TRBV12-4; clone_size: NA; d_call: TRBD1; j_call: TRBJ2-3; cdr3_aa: CASSSETGLDTQYF; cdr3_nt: TGTGCCAGCAGTTCTGAGACAGGGTTAGATACGCAGTATTTT
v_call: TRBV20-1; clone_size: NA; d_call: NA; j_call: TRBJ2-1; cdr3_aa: CSALLGASHNEQFF; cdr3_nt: TGCAGTGCTCTGTTGGGGGCCTCACACAATGAGCAGTTCTTC
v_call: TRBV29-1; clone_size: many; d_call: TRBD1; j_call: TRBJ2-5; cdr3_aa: CSVKWPGQAPQETQYF; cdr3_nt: TGCAGCGTTAAGTGGCCGGGACAGGCACCCCAGGAGACCCAGTACTTC
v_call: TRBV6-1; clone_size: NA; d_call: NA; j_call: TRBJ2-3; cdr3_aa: CASTRRQGTDTQYF; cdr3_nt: TGTGCCAGCACCCGGCGGCAGGGTACAGATACGCAGTATTTT
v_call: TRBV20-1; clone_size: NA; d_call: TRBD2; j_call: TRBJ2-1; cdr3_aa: CSAPTTSGLGEQFF; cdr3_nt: TGCAGTGCTCCAACGACTAGCGGTCTGGGGGAGCAGTTCTTC
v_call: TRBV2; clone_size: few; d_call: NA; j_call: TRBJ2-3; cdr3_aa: CASSLGRAVTDTQYF; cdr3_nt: TGTGCCAGCAGTCTTGGGCGAGCGGTCACAGATACGCAGTATTTT
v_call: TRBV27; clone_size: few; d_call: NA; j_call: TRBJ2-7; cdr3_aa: CASGTYGQGTYEQYF; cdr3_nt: TGTGCCAGCGGAACATACGGGCAGGGGACCTACGAGCAGTACTTC
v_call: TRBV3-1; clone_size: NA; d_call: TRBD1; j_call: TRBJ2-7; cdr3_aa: CASSPQGQTTYEQYF; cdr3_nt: TGTGCCAGCAGCCCCCAGGGACAGACCACCTACGAGCAGTACTTC
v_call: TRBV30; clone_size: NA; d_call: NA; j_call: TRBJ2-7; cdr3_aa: CAWDSAYEQYF; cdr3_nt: TGTGCCTGGGACAGTGCCTACGAGCAGTACTTC
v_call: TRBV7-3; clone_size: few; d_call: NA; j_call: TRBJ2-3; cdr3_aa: CASSLIHHTDTQYF; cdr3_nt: TGTGCCAGCAGCTTAATCCACCACACAGATACGCAGTATTTT
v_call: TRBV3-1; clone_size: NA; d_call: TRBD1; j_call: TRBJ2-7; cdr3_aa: CASSLPGQGHYEQYF; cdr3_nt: TGTGCCAGCAGCCTCCCAGGACAGGGGCACTACGAGCAGTACTTC
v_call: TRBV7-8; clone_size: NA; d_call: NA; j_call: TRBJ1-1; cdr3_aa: CASSPVGGYTEAFF; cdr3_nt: TGTGCCAGCAGCCCCGTGGGGGGGTACACTGAAGCTTTCTTT
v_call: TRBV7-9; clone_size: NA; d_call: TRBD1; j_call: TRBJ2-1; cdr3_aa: CASSSRGTHEQFF; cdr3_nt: TGTGCCAGCAGCTCCAGGGGGACCCATGAGCAGTTCTTC
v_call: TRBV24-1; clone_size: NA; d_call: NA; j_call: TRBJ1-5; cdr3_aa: CATSDVDQPQHF; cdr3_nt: TGTGCCACCAGTGATGTCGATCAGCCCCAGCATTTT
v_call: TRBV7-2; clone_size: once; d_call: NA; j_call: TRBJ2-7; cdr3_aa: CASSLWERETRYF; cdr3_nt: TGTGCCAGCAGCTTATGGGAACGGGAGACCCGGTACTTC
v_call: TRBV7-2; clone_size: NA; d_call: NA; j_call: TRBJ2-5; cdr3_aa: CASSFFQETQYF; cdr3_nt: TGTGCCAGCAGCTTTTTTCAAGAGACCCAGTACTTC